The clone carrying this TCR beta chain has more than one count but fewer than ten. The record originates from a study of blood T cell repertoires in COVID-19. At the level of the study: PBMCs, B-cell-depleted T cells, or T cells provided the cDNA or gDNA that made up the material.

Profiling relied on immunoSEQ multiplex PCR, and the TCRdb table lists in-frame clones only, not all of them. The data contain 350,000 to 450,000 clones, over 75% of them singletons. The trim removed 5 bases at V and 3 bases at J, leaving 7 bases unmatched. Germline V CDR1 and CDR2: SGHAT, FQNNGV. This CDR3 region has 16 residues. V usage is TRBV11-2 and J usage is TRBJ2-1; 10 positions match TRBD2. The sample comprised PBMCs or T cells enriched from blood (not recorded which). This clonotype originated in a man aged 30 to 45 who had recovered from COVID-19. This CDR3 reads CASSDRLAGGYNEQFF. CDR3 DNA sequence: TGTGCCAGCAGCGACAGACTAGCGGGCGGCTACAATGAGCAGTTCTTC.